This entry features one T cell receptor beta chain sequence. The antigen remains unidentified. Germline and junction disagree at one end, which may indicate a read error. These data originate in a study of post-analysis software for immune sequencing data. In germline, CDR1 is SQVTM, CDR2 ANQGSEA. The CDR3 spans 15 residues. General study results and limits: Relative to controls, patients had roughly five TRBV segments at higher frequency, with TRBV5-6, TRBV5-1 and TRBV20-1 among these.

Unique molecular identifiers featured in each of the TCR beta cDNA libraries. TCRdb ran MiXCR on the PCR reads and lists one entry per CDR3 protein. Among roughly 570,000 distinct CDR3 sequences listed, around 34% were seen once. The V gene is TRBV29-1, the J gene TRBJ2-2, with D perhaps TRBD2 (6 bases). Sequencing used blood. This sequence originates from a girl aged 2-17 years with multiple sclerosis. The CDR3 DNA is TGCAGCCCCGGACACCGCTCTACCAACACCGGGGGGCTGTTTTTT. Translated: CSPGHRSTNTGGLFF.